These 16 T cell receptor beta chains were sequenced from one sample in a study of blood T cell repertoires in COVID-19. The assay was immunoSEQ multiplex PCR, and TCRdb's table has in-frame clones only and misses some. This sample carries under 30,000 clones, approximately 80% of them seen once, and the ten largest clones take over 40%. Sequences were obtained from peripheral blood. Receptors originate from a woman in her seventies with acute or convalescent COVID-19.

The CDR3 protein is CASSHLPGEQYF. Here the CDR3 DNA reads TGTGCCAGCAGCCACCTACCGGGTGAGCAGTACTTC. V is TRBV6-6 and J is TRBJ2-7, with D unclear. The V gene lost 6 bases and the J gene lost 7 bases, with 13 bases spanning the gap. Germline V CDR1 and CDR2: MNHNY, SVGAGI (reference sequence). The CDR3 covers 12 residues.

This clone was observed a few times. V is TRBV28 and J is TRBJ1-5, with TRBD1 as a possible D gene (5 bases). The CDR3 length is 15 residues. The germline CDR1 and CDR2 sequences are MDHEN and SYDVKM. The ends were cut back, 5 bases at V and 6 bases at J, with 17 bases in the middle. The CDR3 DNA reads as TGTGCCAGCAGTGCCGGGCAGGGAAGAGGTCAGCCCCAGCATTTT. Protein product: CASSAGQGRGQPQHF.

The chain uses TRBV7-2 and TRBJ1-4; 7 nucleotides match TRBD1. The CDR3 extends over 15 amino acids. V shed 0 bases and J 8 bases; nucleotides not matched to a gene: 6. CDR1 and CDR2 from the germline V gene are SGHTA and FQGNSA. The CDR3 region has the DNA TGTGCCAGCAGCTTAGCCTCAGGGGGGAACGAAAAACTGTTTTTT. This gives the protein CASSLASGGNEKLFF.

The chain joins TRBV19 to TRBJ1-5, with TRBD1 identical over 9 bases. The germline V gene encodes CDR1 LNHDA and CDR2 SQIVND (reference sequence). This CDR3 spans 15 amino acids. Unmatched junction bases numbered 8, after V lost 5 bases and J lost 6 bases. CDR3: CASSETTGGAQPQHF. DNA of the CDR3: TGTGCCAGTAGTGAAACGACAGGGGGTGCTCAGCCCCAGCATTTT.

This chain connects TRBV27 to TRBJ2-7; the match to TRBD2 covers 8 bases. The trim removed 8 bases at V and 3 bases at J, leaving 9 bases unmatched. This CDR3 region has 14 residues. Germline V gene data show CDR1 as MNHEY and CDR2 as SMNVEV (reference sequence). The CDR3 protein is CASSAGGARYEQYF. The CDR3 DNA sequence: TGTGCCAGCTCTGCCGGGGGGGCCCGCTACGAGCAGTACTTC.

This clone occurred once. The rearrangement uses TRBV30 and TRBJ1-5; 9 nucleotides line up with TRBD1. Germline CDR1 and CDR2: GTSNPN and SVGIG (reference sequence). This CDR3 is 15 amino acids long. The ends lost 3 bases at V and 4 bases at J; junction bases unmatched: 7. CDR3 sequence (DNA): TGTGCCTGGAGGTCGACAGGGGGTGGAAATCAGCCCCAGCATTTT. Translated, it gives CAWRSTGGGNQPQHF.

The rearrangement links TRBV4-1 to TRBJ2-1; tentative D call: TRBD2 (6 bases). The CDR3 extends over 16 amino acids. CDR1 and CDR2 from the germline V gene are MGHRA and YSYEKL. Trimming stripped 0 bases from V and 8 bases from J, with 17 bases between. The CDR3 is CASSQDGRLGNDEQFF. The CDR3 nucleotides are TGCGCCAGCAGCCAAGATGGACGACTAGGGAACGATGAGCAGTTCTTC.

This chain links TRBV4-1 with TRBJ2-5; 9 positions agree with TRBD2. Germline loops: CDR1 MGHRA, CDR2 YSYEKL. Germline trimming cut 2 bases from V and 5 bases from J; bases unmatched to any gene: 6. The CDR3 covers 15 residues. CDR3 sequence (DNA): TGCGCCAGCAGCCAAAAAGCGGGGGGCTGGGAGACCCAGTACTTC. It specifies CASSQKAGGWETQYF.

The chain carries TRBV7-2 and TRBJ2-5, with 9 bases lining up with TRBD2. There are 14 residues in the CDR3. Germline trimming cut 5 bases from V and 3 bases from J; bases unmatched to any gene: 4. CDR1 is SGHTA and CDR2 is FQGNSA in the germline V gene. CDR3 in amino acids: CASSGGGAKETQYF. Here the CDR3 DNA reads TGTGCCAGCAGCGGCGGGGGGGCCAAAGAGACCCAGTACTTC.

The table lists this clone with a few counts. The CDR3 is CASSLTGGSAEAFF. The CDR3 DNA sequence: TGCGCCAGCAGCTTGACAGGGGGATCGGCTGAAGCTTTCTTT. The rearrangement links TRBV5-1 to TRBJ1-1; 8 bases match TRBD1. This CDR3 is built from 14 residues. V was pared by 1 base and J by 6 bases, with 5 bases of the junction left unmatched. Germline V gene lookup returns CDR1 SGHRS and CDR2 YFSETQ.

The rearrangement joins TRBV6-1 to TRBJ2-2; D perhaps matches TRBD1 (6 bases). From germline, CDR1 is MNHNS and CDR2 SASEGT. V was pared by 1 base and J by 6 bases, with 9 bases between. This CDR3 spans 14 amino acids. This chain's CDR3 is CASSEVAGAGELFF. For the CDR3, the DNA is TGTGCCAGCAGTGAAGTGGCAGGGGCCGGGGAGCTGTTTTTT.

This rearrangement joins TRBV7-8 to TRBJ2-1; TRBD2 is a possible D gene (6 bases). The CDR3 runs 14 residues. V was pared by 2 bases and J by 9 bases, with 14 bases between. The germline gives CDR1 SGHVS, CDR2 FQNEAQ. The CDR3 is CASSLIRDSSEQFF. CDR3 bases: TGTGCCAGCAGCTTAATCCGGGACTCAAGTGAGCAGTTCTTC.

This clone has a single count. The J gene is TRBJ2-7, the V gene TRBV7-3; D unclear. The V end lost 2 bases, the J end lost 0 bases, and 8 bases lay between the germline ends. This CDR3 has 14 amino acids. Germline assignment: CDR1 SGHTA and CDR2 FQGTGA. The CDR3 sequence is CASSLAPGSYEQYF. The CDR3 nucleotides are TGTGCCAGCAGCTTAGCACCGGGCTCCTACGAGCAGTACTTC.

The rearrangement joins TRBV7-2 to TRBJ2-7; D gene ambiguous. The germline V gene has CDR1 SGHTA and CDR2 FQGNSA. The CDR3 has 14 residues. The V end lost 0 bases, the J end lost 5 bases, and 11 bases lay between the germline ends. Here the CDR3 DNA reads TGTGCCAGCAGCTTAGCGCCGAGACTCGACGAGCAGTACTTC. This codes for CASSLAPRLDEQYF.

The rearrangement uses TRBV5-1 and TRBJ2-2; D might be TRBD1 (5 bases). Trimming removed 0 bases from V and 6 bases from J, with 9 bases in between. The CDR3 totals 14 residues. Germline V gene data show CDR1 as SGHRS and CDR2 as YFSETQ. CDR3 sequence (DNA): TGCGCCAGCAGCTTGGGACAGACTCCCGGGGAGCTGTTTTTT. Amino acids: CASSLGQTPGELFF.

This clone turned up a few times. The CDR3 sequence: CASSNGQNLATSYGYTF. CDR3 sequence (DNA): TGTGCCAGCAGCAACGGGCAGAACCTAGCTACCTCCTATGGCTACACCTTC. The gene calls are TRBV4-2 and TRBJ1-2; D gene ambiguous. Deletions cut 5 bases from V and 4 bases from J, with 23 bases between. The CDR3 totals 17 residues. CDR1 is LGHNA and CDR2 is YNFKEQ in the germline V gene.